The table lists the clone carrying this T cell receptor beta chain with a few counts. V was pared by 2 bases and J by 6 bases, with 13 bases between. The CDR3 consists of 14 residues. Germline V lookup: CDR1 MNHEY, CDR2 SMNVEV (reference sequence). This sample was included in a study of T-cell reconstitution after alpha-beta-depleted transplantation in children. Preparation of the TCRbeta library involved a method that used unique molecular identifiers. TCRdb used MiXCR to reprocess the PCR reads, holding one entry per CDR3 protein. The table lists some 220,000 distinct CDR3 sequences, roughly 10% of them singletons, with 5% to 7% in the top ten.

The source is a human donor who donated a stem cell graft to a child with acute lymphoblastic leukemia. The rearrangement joins TRBV27 to TRBJ1-2; TRBD1 might be the D (6 bases). Sample: PBMCs from the stem cell graft donor, taken from the stem cell graft. The DNA of the CDR3 is TGTGCCAGCAGTTTACTGGGGGGCCTGGATGGCTACACCTTC. It yields the protein CASSLLGGLDGYTF.